Below, one T cell receptor beta chain is given with its context. This clone was seen just once. Its binding antigen is unknown. One base away there is no much larger clone; base qualities are not given. This entry comes from a study of T cell responses to AZD1222 COVID-19 vaccine (dated by TCRdb to the early 2020s). In terms of the full investigation: TCR sequencing was performed for 230 to 250 trial participants, of whom roughly 200 were given two doses of AZD1222 and around 25 were given two doses of MenACWY control vaccine. Trial participants were enrolled by age into 18-55, 56-69 and 70-plus year subgroups, with approximately 150, 30 and 60 TCR-sequenced participants respectively.

The sample's time point label, decoded: about 28 days (+/-7) after the second vaccine dose. AZD1222 recipients whose second dose came at about 4 weeks and those whose second dose came at about 12 weeks were combined into one group, since spike-specific TCR depth and breadth did not differ between the two schedules. Vaccinee samples were obtained from the UK trials COV001 and COV002, which included a single-blind randomized controlled phase 2/3 trial of AZD1222 (ChAdOx1 nCoV-19) in healthy adults. For TCRbeta chain sequencing, PBMC samples were collected from trial participants at day 0 and at day 28 after the second dose. The CDR3 regions of human TCRbeta chains were subjected to immunosequencing. In the source study's methods: Repertoire TCRs were checked for matches against a reference library of SARS-CoV-2-specific TCRs that had been generated using the MIRA antigen-specificity platform. Breadth was defined as the fraction of unique TCRs that were SARS-CoV-2-associated, and depth was defined as the fraction of total T cells that were SARS-CoV-2-associated. Using the MIRA data, each spike-specific TCR was mapped to the spike region that the TCR reacts to and placed in a CD4 or CD8 class. Log10-transformed breadth and depth values were compared by one-way ANOVA with Sidak's multiple comparisons tests. As stored in TCRdb, this immuneACCESS dataset retains in-frame rearrangements with V and J assigned. A fraction of the clones does not appear; measured against another copy, unresolved V genes explain less than half of the discrepancy, and the remainder lacks a known reason. That table furnishes V, J and clone size, whereas the DNA furnished D and trimming. The sample data list about 90,000 clones, and around 85% of these were observed just once. The biggest ten clones account for more than 3.5% of the sample.

General study outcomes and caveats: Vaccine-associated CD4 TCRs spanned the whole spike protein, with dominant responses in regions 160-218 and 743-854. Conclusions about previously exposed vaccinees were limited because only a handful of AZD1222 recipients were SARS-CoV-2 seropositive at baseline. After two AZD1222 doses, spike-specific TCR breadth and depth were significantly higher than at day 0 and than in MenACWY recipients. Because no samples from the day 14 peak response were available, repertoires could be characterized only after the peak T cell response. Reportedly, close to half of the unique spike-specific TCRs recognized epitopes lying outside the regions that are mutated in the B.1.351 and B.1.1.7 variants. In the small 56-69-year group, the increase in depth fell short of significance, most likely because of low power. Participants were mostly white British and included more females than males, and it was suggested by the authors that clonal diversity may have been underestimated.

As encoded in the germline V gene, CDR1 is SGHTA while CDR2 is FQGTGA. Measured from the cysteine to the phenylalanine, the CDR3 is 16 residues long. The CDR3 DNA has 48 bases and is translated from base 1. The V end gives up 5 bases and the J end 1 base, leaving 6 bases in the junction not matched to a gene. The chain was built from TRBV7-3 and TRBJ2-1, and 9 junctional nucleotides match TRBD1. The sequenced sample was peripheral blood, obtained 28 days after the second AZD1222 dose. This TCR was recovered from an adult who received the AZD1222 COVID-19 vaccine. In nucleotide form, the sequence is TGTGCCAGCAGCCCGGAAGACAGGGGGTCCTACAATGAGCAGTTCTTC. Its translation is CASSPEDRGSYNEQFF.